Following are 29 T cell receptor beta chains from one sample sequenced in a study of blood T cell repertoires in COVID-19. The method was immunoSEQ multiplex PCR; TCRdb's version includes in-frame clones alone and lacks a portion of them. The sample records tens of thousands of clones, more than 65% being singletons. Sample: peripheral blood. The receptors were sampled from a human donor in a cohort sampled during active COVID-19.

The gene calls are TRBV6-1 and TRBJ1-6; D remains unclear. Germline V CDR1 and CDR2: MNHNS, SASEGT. The CDR3 covers 16 residues. V was trimmed by 2 bases and J by 0 bases, leaving 8 bases between them. For the CDR3, the DNA is TGTGCCAGCAGTGAACAGGTTTCCTCCTATAATTCACCCCTCCACTTT. This translates into CASSEQVSSYNSPLHF.

The chain joins TRBV4-3 to TRBJ1-6; 10 bases are shared with TRBD1. The CDR3 is 15 amino acids. V trimming: 2 bases; J trimming: 9 bases; junction bases outside the gene matches: 4. CDR1 and CDR2 (germline): LGHNA, YSLEER. The CDR3 DNA reads as TGCGCCAGCAGCCAATACGGGACAGGGGTTTCACCCCTCCACTTT. Encoded protein: CASSQYGTGVSPLHF.

The rearrangement links TRBV7-9 to TRBJ2-7; 9 nucleotides line up with TRBD1. The CDR3 is made up of 14 amino acids. The V gene's germline CDR1 is SEHNR and CDR2 FQNEAQ (reference sequence). With 5 bases clipped from V and 2 bases from J, the junction kept 4 bases outside the gene matches. DNA for the CDR3: TGTGCCAGCAGCAACCGGGACAGGGCCTACGAGCAGTACTTC. Amino acids: CASSNRDRAYEQYF.

This clone qualifies as medium-sized (0.01 to 0.1%). The chain has TRBV27 and TRBJ2-7; TRBD1 agrees at 9 bases. The CDR3 extends over 17 amino acids. After removal of 8 bases from V and 0 bases from J, the junction contained 14 bases not matched to a gene. CDR1 MNHEY and CDR2 SMNVEV come from the germline V gene (reference sequence). CDR3 residues: CASAGTGTGSFSYEQYF. The CDR3 nucleotides are TGTGCCAGCGCTGGGACCGGGACAGGGAGCTTCTCCTACGAGCAGTACTTC.

In nucleotides, the CDR3 is TGTGCCAGCTCATCGGGACAGGGGGTAAGATCACCCCTCCACTTT. Its protein product is CASSSGQGVRSPLHF. The genes are TRBV18 and TRBJ1-6, with 11 positions matching TRBD1. The CDR3 loop spans 15 amino acids. Trimming at V came to 5 bases and at J to 10 bases, leaving 7 bases not matched to a gene. Germline loops: CDR1 KGHSH, CDR2 LQKENI.

This chain joins TRBV18 and TRBJ1-1; tentatively, D is TRBD1 (6 bases). V dropped 1 base and J dropped 6 bases, with 18 bases sitting between them. CDR3 length: 16 amino acids. The germline gives CDR1 KGHSH, CDR2 LQKENI. In DNA form, the CDR3 reads TGTGCCAGCTCACCACAGGCAAGGGGGACCCCAGCTGAAGCTTTCTTT. Translated: CASSPQARGTPAEAFF.

The rearrangement links TRBV12-3 or TRBV12-4 to TRBJ1-2, with D uncertain. Trimming removed 4 bases from V and 8 bases from J, with 14 bases in between. This CDR3 has 13 residues. In DNA form, the CDR3 reads TGTGCCAGCAGTTCCCTAAGACAAAAAGGCTACACCTTC. As protein: CASSSLRQKGYTF.

This clone was recorded once. The chain couples TRBV18 to TRBJ2-2; a weak D match, TRBD2 (5 bases). The V and J ends lost 3 bases and 4 bases respectively, with 6 bases between them. Germline V CDR1 and CDR2: KGHSH, LQKENI. There are 13 residues in the CDR3. The CDR3 region is CASSPGVTGELFF. The CDR3 nucleotides are TGTGCCAGCTCACCGGGAGTCACCGGGGAGCTGTTTTTT.

V is TRBV10-2 and J is TRBJ2-7; TRBD2 is a possible D gene (5 bases). Germline assignment: CDR1 WSHSY and CDR2 SAAADI. The CDR3 is 11 residues long. V shed 8 bases and J shed 6 bases, with 11 bases lying between them. CDR3 coding DNA: TGCGCCAGCGGGCTCCGGGGCGAGCAGTACTTC. It codes for CASGLRGEQYF.

The rearrangement links TRBV19 to TRBJ1-4, with D tentatively TRBD1 (6 bases). The CDR3 is 15 amino acids. V gave up 4 bases and J gave up 3 bases, with 12 bases separating them. Germline V CDR1 and CDR2: LNHDA, SQIVND (reference sequence). This CDR3 reads CASSTQGLPNEKLFF. In DNA, the CDR3 is TGTGCCAGTAGTACACAGGGATTGCCTAATGAAAAACTGTTTTTT.

The V call is TRBV10-3, the J call TRBJ2-3; D might be TRBD2 (6 bases). The V end was cut by 3 bases, the J end by 3 bases, with 7 bases between. The CDR3 spans 13 residues. Germline CDR1 and CDR2: ENHRY and SYGVKD. The CDR3 coding sequence is TGTGCCATCAGTGAAGGGAGGACAGATACGCAGTATTTT. It codes for CAISEGRTDTQYF.

The chain employs TRBV3-1 (or the pseudogene TRBV3-2) and TRBJ2-1; TRBD1 might be the D (7 bases). Germline-derived CDR1 and CDR2 are LGHDT and YNNKEL (reference sequence). V was cut by 5 bases and J by 12 bases, with 23 bases left in between. This CDR3 region has 15 residues. The CDR3, as DNA: TGTGCCAGCAGCACTGGAGGGGGCTCAAAGGATCGGCAGTTCTTC. It yields the protein CASSTGGGSKDRQFF.

The chain recombines TRBV9 with TRBJ2-5; TRBD2 aligns across 8 bases. Germline CDR1 is SGDLS and CDR2 is YYNGEE. Trimming cost V 0 bases and J 1 base; bases outside gene matches: 2. The CDR3 loop spans 15 amino acids. The CDR3 coding sequence is TGTGCCAGCAGCGTAGGAGCGGGGGCCCAAGAGACCCAGTACTTC. Its translation is CASSVGAGAQETQYF. The whole variable domain, remainder taken from reference TRBV9 and TRBJ2-5, is DSGVTQTPKHLITATGQRVTLRCSPRSGDLSVYWYQQSLDQGLQFLIQYYNGEERAKGNILERFSAQQFPDLHSELNLSSLELGDSALYFCASSVGAGAQETQYFGPGTRLLVL.

The chain links TRBV9 to TRBJ2-3, with TRBD2 identical over 12 bases. Germline V gives CDR1 SGDLS, CDR2 YYNGEE. This CDR3 is built from 19 residues. After removal of 0 bases from V and 0 bases from J, the junction contained 8 bases not matched to a gene. The CDR3 DNA follows: TGTGCCAGCAGCGTAGAGCCGGGACTAGCGGGCTTAAGCACAGATACGCAGTATTTT. It specifies CASSVEPGLAGLSTDTQYF.

This clone has only one observation. The chain couples TRBV9 to TRBJ1-2; TRBD1 matches at 7 bases. The CDR3 consists of 18 residues. V gave up 3 bases and J gave up 4 bases; unmatched junction bases: 18. The germline V gene encodes CDR1 SGDLS and CDR2 YYNGEE. Here the CDR3 DNA reads TGTGCCAGCAGCGGCCCGGGACAGCAGACCAATTACCTCTATGGCTACACCTTC. Its protein product is CASSGPGQQTNYLYGYTF.

This clone was seen more than once but under ten times. This chain uses TRBV2 with TRBJ2-7, with D perhaps TRBD1 (5 bases). The CDR3 has 15 amino acids. Germline CDR1 and CDR2: SNHLY and FYNNEI. The ends were cut back, 9 bases at V and 2 bases at J, with 20 bases in the middle. The CDR3 protein is CASTTGQGNPYEQYF. DNA of the CDR3: TGTGCCAGTACCACGGGCCAGGGAAACCCCTACGAGCAGTACTTC.

The chain recombines TRBV7-2 with TRBJ2-5; TRBD2 agrees at 7 bases. The CDR3 is made up of 15 amino acids. CDR1 is SGHTA, CDR2 FQGNSA, per germline. V lost 1 base and J lost 2; bases outside the gene matches: 4. CDR3 residues: CASSLVSGGQETQYF. The CDR3 DNA follows: TGTGCCAGCAGCTTAGTTTCGGGGGGACAAGAGACCCAGTACTTC.

The chain carries TRBV25-1 and TRBJ1-6; a possible D gene is TRBD1 (5 bases). Trimming stripped 6 bases from V and 10 bases from J, with 25 bases between. The CDR3 has 17 amino acids. CDR1 and CDR2 (germline): MGHDK, SYGVNS. The CDR3 coding sequence is TGTGCCAGCAGGAGGTCCGGGACTCCGAGGTTAGGGTCACCCCTCCACTTT. Encoded protein: CASRRSGTPRLGSPLHF.

The rearrangement links TRBV27 to TRBJ1-2; D is ambiguous. The CDR3 is 13 amino acids. V shed 2 bases and J shed 4 bases, with 8 bases lying between them. The germline V gene encodes CDR1 MNHEY and CDR2 SMNVEV (reference sequence). Here the CDR3 DNA reads TGTGCCAGCAGTTTACGGGGAGGCTATGGCTACACCTTC. Translation: CASSLRGGYGYTF.

Only one count was recorded for this clone. The chain employs TRBV7-2 and TRBJ2-5; 10 bases agree with TRBD2. Germline CDR1 reads SGHTA; CDR2 reads FQGNSA. This CDR3 is built from 13 residues. V lost 5 bases, J lost 7 bases, and 4 bases stayed unmatched. CDR3 region: CASSRSGGGTQYF. Here the CDR3 DNA reads TGTGCCAGCAGCAGAAGCGGGGGGGGGACCCAGTACTTC.

The chain links TRBV11-2 to TRBJ2-2; D not certain. Trimming left V 4 bases short and J 7 bases short, with 13 bases between. Per the germline V gene, CDR1 is SGHAT and CDR2 is FQNNGV. This CDR3 has 14 residues. This chain's CDR3 is CASSSDRVIGELFF. CDR3 bases: TGTGCCAGCAGCTCAGACCGGGTTATCGGGGAGCTGTTTTTT.

The rearrangement links TRBV6-5 to TRBJ1-1; D remains unclear. Germline V gene sequence: CDR1 MNHEY, CDR2 SVGAGI. CDR3 length: 14 residues. V was pared by 5 bases and J by 0 bases, with 10 bases between. CDR3 residues: CASSPVPMNTEAFF. CDR3 coding DNA: TGTGCCAGCAGTCCCGTTCCTATGAACACTGAAGCTTTCTTT.

A single count supports this clone. The chain links TRBV3-1 (or the pseudogene TRBV3-2) to TRBJ2-5; 9 bases match TRBD1. V lost 4 bases and J lost 5; bases outside the gene matches: 11. Germline V CDR1 and CDR2: LGHDT, YNNKEL (reference sequence). This CDR3 has 16 residues. CDR3 residues: CASSRQYGTGQETQYF. In DNA, the CDR3 is TGTGCCAGCAGCCGCCAGTACGGGACAGGGCAGGAGACCCAGTACTTC.

This chain connects TRBV7-2 to TRBJ2-5; D is unresolved. The length of the CDR3 is 12 residues. Trimming left V 1 base short and J 7 bases short, with 7 bases between. Germline-derived CDR1 and CDR2 are SGHTA and FQGNSA. For the CDR3, the DNA is TGTGCCAGCAGCTTAGAAACCGGGACCCAGTACTTC. Its translation: CASSLETGTQYF.

The chain links TRBV29-1 to TRBJ2-5; 8 bases agree with TRBD1. After removal of 4 bases from V and 5 bases from J, the junction contained 6 bases not matched to a gene. This CDR3 has 13 residues. Germline assignment: CDR1 SQVTM and CDR2 ANQGSEA. CDR3 loop: CSVVGQGGETQYF. CDR3 coding DNA: TGCAGCGTTGTAGGACAGGGCGGGGAGACCCAGTACTTC.

J is TRBJ1-2 and V is TRBV6-1, with 9 bases matching TRBD1. Looked up from germline, CDR1 is MNHNS and CDR2 is SASEGT. The V segment lost 0 bases and the J segment 2 bases; nucleotides outside the gene matches: 4. This CDR3 region has 16 residues. Written as DNA, the CDR3 is TGTGCCAGCAGTGAAGCTTCCGGGACAGGGAACTATGGCTACACCTTC. It yields the protein CASSEASGTGNYGYTF.

This rearrangement joins TRBV11-2 to TRBJ2-2, with TRBD2 matching over 10 bases. The ends lost 5 bases at V and 5 bases at J; junction bases unmatched: 8. Per the germline V gene, CDR1 is SGHAT and CDR2 is FQNNGV. CDR3 length equals 16 residues. The CDR3 DNA follows: TGTGCCAGCAGCACAGCGGGGGGGCCTAGAACCGGGGAGCTGTTTTTT. The encoded protein is CASSTAGGPRTGELFF.

In its sample, this clone was seen a few times. The chain recombines TRBV3-1 (or the pseudogene TRBV3-2) with TRBJ1-6, with D perhaps TRBD1 (6 bases). Trimming shortened V by 5 bases and J by 17 bases, and 13 bases separated the two germline ends. The CDR3 sequence is 11 residues long. Germline V CDR1 and CDR2: LGHDT, YNNKEL (reference sequence). DNA of the CDR3: TGTGCCAGCAGCGAACAGGGCTCCATCCACTTT. Residues: CASSEQGSIHF.

The chain is built from TRBV6-1 and TRBJ2-2; perhaps TRBD1 as D (6 bases). V was pared by 3 bases and J by 6 bases, with 11 bases between. Germline CDR1 MNHNS, CDR2 SASEGT. This CDR3 region has 14 residues. CDR3 sequence (DNA): TGTGCCAGCAGTGACCTTGGGGGCCCCGGGGAGCTGTTTTTT. It is translated as CASSDLGGPGELFF.